Following are 25 T cell receptor beta chains from one sample sequenced in a study of a mutant IDH1 vaccine in newly diagnosed glioma. Assay used: immunoSEQ multiplex PCR; TCRdb lists only in-frame clones, some missing. The sample contains some 80,000 clones, about 85% of which appear only once. Regarding time point: week 23, last vaccination. Vaccination comprised doses that each held 300 ug of mutant IDH1 20-mer peptide, plus topical imiquimod. For these receptors, no antigen is known. Specimen: PBMCs, collected from a glioma patient whose treatment included an IDH1 peptide vaccine. Receptors originate from a woman aged 50 to 65 with glioma.

This chain joins TRBV28 and TRBJ1-4; 8 nucleotides line up with TRBD1. Per the germline V gene, CDR1 is MDHEN and CDR2 is SYDVKM. V dropped 4 bases and J dropped 8; count of bases not matched to a gene: 12. CDR3 length: 16 amino acids. In nucleotides, the CDR3 is TGTGCCAGCAGTTCAGCCACGACAGGGGTGAGCGAAAAACTGTTTTTT. It yields the protein CASSSATTGVSEKLFF.

J is TRBJ2-7 and V is TRBV30; 9 bases map to TRBD2. Germline V CDR1 and CDR2: GTSNPN, SVGIG (reference sequence). The CDR3 loop spans 14 amino acids. With 2 bases clipped from V and 5 bases from J, the junction kept 7 bases outside the gene matches. The CDR3 coding sequence is TGTGCCTGGAGTATGATAGCGGGAGCCCACGAGCAGTACTTC. It encodes CAWSMIAGAHEQYF.

V usage is TRBV9 and J usage is TRBJ2-7, with D perhaps matching TRBD1 (6 bases). V lost 4 bases and J 2 bases, leaving 16 bases between the germline ends. This CDR3 comprises 15 residues. Germline V lookup: CDR1 SGDLS, CDR2 YYNGEE. CDR3 sequence reads: CASSPQPGTTYEQYF. CDR3 nucleotides: TGTGCCAGCAGCCCCCAACCCGGGACAACCTACGAGCAGTACTTC.

The chain couples TRBV4-1 to TRBJ2-1; possible D gene TRBD2, 5 bases. The CDR3 extends over 13 amino acids. The ends were cut back, 1 base at V and 4 bases at J, with 5 bases in the middle. The germline CDR1 and CDR2 sequences are MGHRA and YSYEKL. CDR3 sequence (DNA): TGCGCCAGCAGCCAAGGGACTTACAATGAGCAGTTCTTC. Translating it yields CASSQGTYNEQFF.

V and J are TRBV6-5 and TRBJ2-3, with a possible D match to TRBD1 (5 bases). The germline V gene encodes CDR1 MNHEY and CDR2 SVGAGI. CDR3 length: 15 amino acids. V lost 0 bases and J lost 2, with 9 bases in between. This CDR3 is CASSYSRQSTDTQYF. CDR3 nucleotide sequence: TGTGCCAGCAGTTACTCGAGACAGTCCACAGATACGCAGTATTTT.

The chain is built from TRBV19 and TRBJ2-1, with D perhaps TRBD1 or TRBD2 (5 bases each). The CDR3 loop spans 16 amino acids. Germline lookup yields CDR1 LNHDA and CDR2 SQIVND (reference sequence). Trimming cost V 3 bases and J 0 bases, with 12 bases left between them. The CDR3 DNA sequence: TGTGCCAGTAGTATTGTGTGGGGGTTCTCCTACAATGAGCAGTTCTTC. It yields the protein CASSIVWGFSYNEQFF.

This sequence joins TRBV6-1 and TRBJ1-5; D is possibly TRBD1 (5 bases). The germline V and J ends were trimmed by 2 bases and 6 bases, with 11 bases remaining between them. There are 14 residues in the CDR3. Germline CDR1 MNHNS, CDR2 SASEGT. The DNA for the CDR3 is TGTGCCAGCAGTGAAAGGGCAGGGAGTCAGCCCCAGCATTTT. Its protein is CASSERAGSQPQHF.

V gene TRBV19 combines with J gene TRBJ1-6; 8 nucleotides agree with TRBD1. Germline loops: CDR1 LNHDA, CDR2 SQIVND (reference sequence). Trimming took 4 bases from V and 2 from J; bases not matched to a gene: 16. The CDR3 covers 20 residues. The CDR3 protein is CASSTLIGATGGPYNSPLHF. As DNA, the CDR3 is TGTGCCAGTAGTACCCTCATTGGAGCTACAGGGGGTCCCTATAATTCACCCCTCCACTTT.

The chain uses TRBV28 and TRBJ2-1; no reliable D call. Germline CDR1 reads MDHEN; CDR2 reads SYDVKM. Trimming took 4 bases from V and 2 from J, leaving 12 bases between them. The CDR3 is 15 amino acids. The CDR3 here is CASSWTNSPYNEQFF. In DNA, the CDR3 is TGTGCCAGCAGTTGGACCAATTCCCCCTACAATGAGCAGTTCTTC. The whole variable domain, remainder taken from reference TRBV28 and TRBJ2-1, is DVKVTQSSRYLVKRTGEKVFLECVQDMDHENMFWYRQDPGLGLRLIYFSYDVKMKEKGDIPEGYSVSREKKERFSLILESASTNQTSMYLCASSWTNSPYNEQFFGPGTRLTVL.

The V and J genes are TRBV15 and TRBJ2-7, with D possibly being TRBD1 or TRBD2 (5 bases each). V lost 6 bases and J 5 bases, leaving 14 bases between the germline ends. Germline V lookup: CDR1 LNHNV, CDR2 YYDKDF (reference sequence). This CDR3 is built from 13 residues. The CDR3 protein is CATSPLGGNEQYF. DNA of the CDR3: TGTGCCACCAGTCCCCTTGGGGGTAACGAGCAGTACTTC.

The chain is built from TRBV10-3 and TRBJ1-6; 7 positions agree with TRBD1. Germline V gene sequence: CDR1 ENHRY, CDR2 SYGVKD. After removal of 0 bases from V and 8 bases from J, the junction contained 7 bases not matched to a gene. This CDR3 has 16 residues. The CDR3: CAISESRGQADSPLHF. For the CDR3, the DNA is TGTGCCATCAGTGAGTCTAGGGGGCAGGCTGATTCACCCCTCCACTTT.

This chain joins TRBV30 and TRBJ2-1; no clear D. The CDR3 covers 15 residues. The V gene's germline CDR1 is GTSNPN and CDR2 SVGIG (reference sequence). Trimming stripped 2 bases from V and 4 bases from J, with 15 bases between. The CDR3 region is CAWSRSLPAYNEQFF. CDR3 nucleotide sequence: TGTGCCTGGAGTCGTTCCTTACCGGCATACAATGAGCAGTTCTTC. Complete variable domain (other parts from reference TRBV30 and TRBJ2-1): SQTIHQWPATLVQPVGSPLSLECTVEGTSNPNLYWYRQAAGRGLQLLFYSVGIGQISSEVPQNLSASRPQDRQFILSSKKLLLSDSGFYLCAWSRSLPAYNEQFFGPGTRLTVL.

J is TRBJ1-4 and V is TRBV5-6, with D hard to call. V dropped 4 bases and J dropped 14 bases, with 15 bases sitting between them. Germline-derived CDR1 and CDR2 are SGHDT and YYEEEE. This CDR3 is built from 12 residues. CDR3: CASSILVGWLFF. The CDR3 DNA reads TGTGCCAGCAGCATACTGGTGGGGTGGCTGTTTTTT.

This chain connects TRBV6-5 to TRBJ1-1; D perhaps matches TRBD1 (6 bases). The CDR3 is made up of 16 amino acids. The V gene's germline CDR1 is MNHEY and CDR2 SVGAGI. Trimming cost V 1 base and J 1 base, with 13 bases left between them. The CDR3 protein is CASSYYTGTENTEAFF. For the CDR3, the DNA is TGTGCCAGCAGTTACTACACAGGGACGGAGAACACTGAAGCTTTCTTT.

This chain connects TRBV5-1 to TRBJ2-4; 8 bases map to TRBD1. Losses at the gene ends were 4 bases for V and 9 bases for J; bases not matched to a gene: 6. This CDR3 is 13 amino acids long. Germline V gene lookup returns CDR1 SGHRS and CDR2 YFSETQ. The CDR3, as DNA: TGCGCCAGCAGCGCGGACAGGGTGGGCATTCAGTACTTC. Translated, it gives CASSADRVGIQYF.

This chain joins TRBV4-2 and TRBJ2-5, with TRBD2 matching 8 bases. Germline CDR1 reads LGHNA; CDR2 reads YNFKEQ. This CDR3 is 17 amino acids long. V trimming: 1 base; J trimming: 4 bases; junction bases outside the gene matches: 11. In nucleotides, the CDR3 is TGTGCCAGCAGCCAAGCAGCGGGGGAGAGCGTCCCAGAGACCCAGTACTTC. This sequence encodes CASSQAAGESVPETQYF.

The rearrangement uses TRBV18 and TRBJ1-2; 9 nucleotides match TRBD1. The CDR3 consists of 15 residues. The ends lost 3 bases at V and 4 bases at J; junction bases unmatched: 6. Germline V lookup: CDR1 KGHSH, CDR2 LQKENI. Written as DNA, the CDR3 is TGTGCCAGCTCACCGCCGGGACAGGGTACCTATGGCTACACCTTC. It codes for CASSPPGQGTYGYTF.

This sequence joins TRBV5-1 and TRBJ2-2; D uncertain. CDR3 size: 14 residues. The ends were cut back, 5 bases at V and 0 bases at J, with 8 bases in the middle. Per the germline V gene, CDR1 is SGHRS and CDR2 is YFSETQ. The CDR3 loop reads CASRSSSNTGELFF. The DNA of the CDR3 is TGCGCCAGCAGGAGCTCATCGAACACCGGGGAGCTGTTTTTT.

The chain combines TRBV18 with TRBJ2-1; D is ambiguous. Germline assignment: CDR1 KGHSH and CDR2 LQKENI. Trimming took 2 bases from V and 8 from J, leaving 10 bases between them. The CDR3 length is 13 residues. The CDR3 is CASSPGDYDEQFF. The CDR3, as DNA: TGTGCCAGCTCACCAGGGGATTATGATGAGCAGTTCTTC.

J is TRBJ2-7 and V is TRBV5-1; TRBD1 matches 10 bases. The CDR3 runs to 16 residues. After removal of 0 bases from V and 5 bases from J, the junction contained 8 bases not matched to a gene. CDR1 is SGHRS, CDR2 YFSETQ, per germline. CDR3 sequence (DNA): TGCGCCAGCAGCTTGGGCTCCGGGACAGGGGATCACGAGCAGTACTTC. Protein product: CASSLGSGTGDHEQYF. The full variable domain, rest sourced from reference TRBV5-1 and TRBJ2-7, is KAGVTQTPRYLIKTRGQQVTLSCSPISGHRSVSWYQQTPGQGLQFLFEYFSETQRNKGNFPGRFSGRQFSNSRSEMNVSTLELGDSALYLCASSLGSGTGDHEQYFGPGTRLTVT.

The chain couples TRBV30 to TRBJ1-5; TRBD1 agrees at 8 bases. In germline, CDR1 is GTSNPN, CDR2 SVGIG (reference sequence). V trimming: 5 bases; J trimming: 0 bases; junction bases outside the gene matches: 3. The CDR3 consists of 14 residues. The CDR3 sequence: CAWGQGYSNQPQHF. The CDR3 DNA follows: TGTGCCTGGGGACAGGGTTATAGCAATCAGCCCCAGCATTTT.

The chain has TRBV18 and TRBJ2-7, with TRBD1 matching over 9 bases. The CDR3 extends over 17 amino acids. Germline CDR1 KGHSH, CDR2 LQKENI. V was pared by 3 bases and J by 3 bases, with 12 bases of the junction left unmatched. CDR3 sequence (DNA): TGTGCCAGCTCACCCCCACCCCGGGACAGGGTTCGCTACGAGCAGTACTTC. It yields the protein CASSPPPRDRVRYEQYF.

This clone was counted once. V is TRBV28 and J is TRBJ2-2; D gene uncertain. Germline V gene lookup returns CDR1 MDHEN and CDR2 SYDVKM. This CDR3 has 15 amino acids. Trimming shortened V by 4 bases and J by 0 bases, and 9 bases separated the two germline ends. The CDR3 DNA reads TGTGCCAGCAGTTGGGCGCGAGCGAACACCGGGGAGCTGTTTTTT. Translated, it gives CASSWARANTGELFF.

J is TRBJ1-4 and V is TRBV7-5. TRBV7-5 is noted as a pseudogene. This CDR3 is 16 amino acids long. In DNA form, the CDR3 reads TGTGCCAGAAGCCAGGGGGAGGGGGCAACTAATGAAAAACTGTTTTTT. This encodes CARSQGEGATNEKLFF.

The CDR3 loop is CASSGDRGREKLFF. The CDR3 coding sequence is TGTGCCAGCAGCGGCGACAGGGGGCGCGAAAAACTGTTTTTT. The chain is built from TRBV9 and TRBJ1-4, with 10 bases fitting TRBD1. The CDR3 sequence is 14 residues long. The V segment lost 3 bases and the J segment 8 bases; nucleotides outside the gene matches: 4. Germline values: CDR1 SGDLS, CDR2 YYNGEE.